Below are 23 T cell receptor beta chains sequenced from a single sample in a study of blood T cells in healthy people across ages. Alongside a J-beta primer mix, a sample-barcoded 5' primer served in a second PCR lasting roughly 7 to 11 cycles. Each CDR3 protein gets one entry after TCRdb re-called the 5' RACE reads with MiXCR. The sample contains roughly 2 million distinct CDR3 sequences, approximately 50% of which appear only once. Sequencing was done on a sample of blood. The receptors originated from a woman aged 35 to 49 in good health.

This chain connects TRBV2 to TRBJ2-5, with 8 bases that match TRBD2. The CDR3 is 15 amino acids. The germline V gene encodes CDR1 SNHLY and CDR2 FYNNEI. Trimming removed 4 bases from V and 3 bases from J; junction bases left unmatched: 7. As DNA, the CDR3 is TGTGCCAGCAGTGGGCCCGGGAGGGGCGAAGAGACCCAGTACTTC. This encodes CASSGPGRGEETQYF.

In this sample, this clonotype turned up a few times. This chain links TRBV6-6 with TRBJ2-7; 7 bases are shared with TRBD1. The germline V gene encodes CDR1 MNHNY and CDR2 SVGAGI (reference sequence). Trimming took 5 bases from V and 1 from J; bases not matched to a gene: 8. This CDR3 comprises 15 residues. The CDR3 loop reads CASSNTPGQSYEQYF. The CDR3 DNA follows: TGTGCCAGCAGTAACACACCGGGACAGTCCTACGAGCAGTACTTC.

The chain employs TRBV6-5 and TRBJ2-5, with 10 bases identical to TRBD2. The CDR3 extends over 15 amino acids. Germline V gene lookup returns CDR1 MNHEY and CDR2 SVGAGI. V shed 5 bases and J 3 bases; nucleotides not matched to a gene: 6. CDR3 region: CASSRLAGFEETQYF. The CDR3 coding sequence is TGTGCCAGCAGTAGACTAGCGGGTTTTGAAGAGACCCAGTACTTC.

V usage is TRBV29-1 and J usage is TRBJ1-2; D not certain. V gave up 5 bases and J gave up 4 bases, with 17 bases separating them. This CDR3 has 14 residues. The germline gives CDR1 SQVTM, CDR2 ANQGSEA. The CDR3: CSVTRPLSGYGYTF. The CDR3, as DNA: TGCAGCGTTACCCGTCCTCTTTCTGGCTATGGCTACACCTTC.

The V and J genes are TRBV7-2 and TRBJ2-7, with 9 bases lining up with TRBD1. The length of the CDR3 is 18 residues. CDR1 is SGHTA and CDR2 is FQGNSA in the germline V gene. Trimming cost V 5 bases and J 3 bases; bases outside gene matches: 17. This chain's CDR3 is CASSADRGLMSSNYEQYF. The CDR3 coding sequence is TGTGCCAGCAGCGCGGACAGGGGACTAATGAGTTCTAACTACGAGCAGTACTTC. The full variable domain, completed using reference TRBV7-2 and TRBJ2-7, is GAGVSQSPSNKVTEKGKDVELRCDPISGHTALYWYRQSLGQGLEFLIYFQGNSAPDKSGLPSDRFSAERTGGSVSTLTIQRTQQEDSAVYLCASSADRGLMSSNYEQYFGPGTRLTVT.

This clonotype appeared a single time. This chain links TRBV7-9 with TRBJ1-5, with 7 bases identical to TRBD1. V shed 5 bases and J 2 bases; nucleotides not matched to a gene: 12. Germline V gene lookup returns CDR1 SEHNR and CDR2 FQNEAQ (reference sequence). CDR3 length: 17 amino acids. The CDR3 nucleotides are TGTGCCAGCAGCCCCCAACAGGGGCCCGGGGGCAATCAGCCCCAGCATTTT. Amino acids: CASSPQQGPGGNQPQHF. Using reference TRBV7-9 and TRBJ1-5 for the parts outside the CDR3, the full variable domain is DTGVSQNPRHKITKRGQNVTFRCDPISEHNRLYWYRQTLGQGPEFLTYFQNEAQLEKSRLLSDRFSAERPKGSFSTLEIQRTEQGDSAMYLCASSPQQGPGGNQPQHFGDGTRLSIL.

The V gene is TRBV6-5, the J gene TRBJ2-7, with D tentatively TRBD2 (6 bases). The last part of the DNA fits TRBJ2-5 better; the J call may be wrong. Germline CDR1 MNHEY, CDR2 SVGAGI. The CDR3 totals 16 residues. The CDR3 region is CASSRGGAPAPETQYF. The CDR3 coding sequence is TGTGCCAGCAGTAGGGGAGGAGCGCCTGCTCCGGAGACCCAGTACTTC.

This clonotype was observed at least ten times. The rearrangement joins TRBV10-3 to TRBJ2-7, with 11 bases aligning to TRBD1. CDR1 is ENHRY and CDR2 is SYGVKD in the germline V gene. CDR3 length equals 12 residues. J lost 3 bases, V lost 11 bases, and 3 bases had no gene match. In nucleotides, the CDR3 is TGTGCCTCGGGGACAGGGGGCTACGAGCAGTACTTC. It codes for CASGTGGYEQYF.

This clonotype was observed a few times. The V gene is TRBV5-5, the J gene TRBJ1-2; 8 nucleotides match TRBD1. Losses at the gene ends were 3 bases for V and 8 bases for J; bases not matched to a gene: 12. This CDR3 is built from 15 residues. From germline, CDR1 is SGHKS and CDR2 YYEKEE (reference sequence). CDR3 residues: CASSSGGQGGFGYTF. The CDR3 nucleotides are TGTGCCAGCAGCTCGGGAGGACAGGGAGGATTCGGCTACACCTTC.

The chain joins TRBV6-1 to TRBJ1-2; D ambiguous. The CDR3 consists of 14 residues. V was shortened by 3 bases and J by 2 bases, with 10 bases between the two germline ends. Germline V gene lookup returns CDR1 MNHNS and CDR2 SASEGT. This CDR3 is CASSDIAYNYGYTF. CDR3 coding DNA: TGTGCCAGCAGTGACATTGCATACAACTATGGCTACACCTTC.

This chain connects TRBV7-8 to TRBJ2-7, with a tentative D call TRBD2 (6 bases). The CDR3 runs 15 residues. Germline-derived CDR1 and CDR2 are SGHVS and FQNEAQ. The V end was cut by 1 base, the J end by 1 base, with 11 bases between. The CDR3 bases are TGTGCCAGCAGCTTAGTTGGCGGGGAATCCTACGAGCAGTACTTC. Translating it yields CASSLVGGESYEQYF.

J is TRBJ2-5 and V is TRBV10-3; TRBD2 matches at 9 bases. The CDR3 is made up of 18 amino acids. CDR1 and CDR2 (germline): ENHRY, SYGVKD. After removal of 0 bases from V and 11 bases from J, the junction contained 19 bases not matched to a gene. The CDR3 coding sequence is TGTGCCATCAGTGAGTCGAGTGGTGGCGGGGGGGCTTCGAATGAGCAGTACTTC. This gives the protein CAISESSGGGGASNEQYF.

This chain joins TRBV15 and TRBJ2-4; D might be TRBD1 (5 bases). There are 16 residues in the CDR3. Trimming pared 0 bases from V and 0 bases from J, leaving 9 bases between. The V gene's germline CDR1 is LNHNV and CDR2 YYDKDF (reference sequence). In DNA form, the CDR3 reads TGTGCCACCAGCAGAGATTTTCAGGGAGCCAAAAACATTCAGTACTTC. As protein: CATSRDFQGAKNIQYF.

This clonotype was observed a few times. This sequence joins TRBV7-9 and TRBJ1-4; no definite D call. With 1 base removed from V and 0 bases from J, the gap between germline ends came to 18 bases. The CDR3 sequence is 19 residues long. Germline V gives CDR1 SEHNR, CDR2 FQNEAQ (reference sequence). CDR3 in amino acids: CASSLEVSWQSATNEKLFF. The CDR3 DNA follows: TGTGCCAGCAGCTTAGAAGTTAGTTGGCAGAGCGCAACTAATGAAAAACTGTTTTTT.

This clonotype was detected only a few times. The gene calls are TRBV10-3 and TRBJ2-7, with D possibly TRBD1 on 6 matching bases. The length of the CDR3 is 13 residues. CDR1 ENHRY and CDR2 SYGVKD come from the germline V gene. Trimming stripped 6 bases from V and 2 bases from J, with 11 bases between. CDR3 nucleotides: TGTGCCATCAGATCTTGGACAGCCTACGAGCAGTACTTC. This gives the protein CAIRSWTAYEQYF.

The chain employs TRBV6-2 or TRBV6-3 and TRBJ2-2, with 7 bases aligning to TRBD1. Germline V gene data show CDR1 as MNHEY and CDR2 as SVGEGT. The CDR3 totals 14 residues. V lost 6 bases to trimming and J lost 3 bases; unmatched junction nucleotides: 4. CDR3 amino acids: CASRTGQDTGELFF. CDR3 DNA sequence: TGTGCCAGCAGGACCGGACAGGACACCGGGGAGCTGTTTTTT.

This clonotype has a handful of counts. The chain couples TRBV6-1 to TRBJ2-7; tentative D call: TRBD2 (5 bases). This CDR3 is built from 13 residues. Germline V gives CDR1 MNHNS, CDR2 SASEGT. Trimming took off 8 bases at V and 6 bases at J, with 17 bases between the two ends. The CDR3 loop is CASARQDRGEQYF. In DNA form, the CDR3 reads TGTGCCAGCGCTCGGCAGGACCGGGGCGAGCAGTACTTC.

The chain has TRBV28 and TRBJ2-6; a possible D gene is TRBD2 (6 bases). Trimming cost V 10 bases and J 2 bases, with 18 bases left between them. The germline gives CDR1 MDHEN, CDR2 SYDVKM. The CDR3 runs 16 residues. CDR3 DNA: TGTGCCACCCTATCCTCCGGAGGGACTGGGGCCAACGTCCTGACTTTC. It codes for CATLSSGGTGANVLTF.

This clonotype has more than one count but fewer than ten. The chain joins TRBV2 to TRBJ2-5; a possible D gene is TRBD1 (6 bases). V shed 4 bases and J shed 5 bases, with 11 bases lying between them. The germline CDR1 and CDR2 sequences are SNHLY and FYNNEI. This CDR3 spans 13 amino acids. CDR3: CASSVSQGETQYF. CDR3 sequence (DNA): TGTGCCAGCAGTGTATCTCAGGGGGAGACCCAGTACTTC. Looking up the rest from reference TRBV2 and TRBJ2-5 gives the full variable domain: EPEVTQTPSHQVTQMGQEVILRCVPISNHLYFYWYRQILGQKVEFLVSFYNNEISEKSEIFDDQFSVERPDGSNFTLKIRSTKLEDSAMYFCASSVSQGETQYFGPGTRLLVL.

J is TRBJ2-5 and V is TRBV11-2; 7 positions match TRBD2. Per germline, CDR1 SGHAT and CDR2 FQNNGV. This CDR3 contains 15 residues. The V gene end was trimmed by 2 bases and the J gene end by 11 bases; junction bases not matched to a gene: 14. The CDR3 nucleotides are TGTGCCAGCAGCTTACTGGCGGGGGTGGACAATGAGCAGTACTTC. This gives the protein CASSLLAGVDNEQYF.

The rearrangement links TRBV4-1 to TRBJ2-5, with D uncertain. The DNA end lines up better with TRBJ2-7; the J call may be wrong. Germline V lookup: CDR1 MGHRA, CDR2 YSYEKL. The CDR3 sequence is 15 residues long. The CDR3 DNA is TGCGCCAGCAGCCAAGAAGCTGCAGGCAGGTACGAGCAGTACTTC. It translates to CASSQEAAGRYEQYF.

The table lists this clonotype with a few counts. V and J are TRBV20-1 and TRBJ2-5, with D hard to call. Deletions cut 0 bases from V and 11 bases from J, with 13 bases between. CDR1 and CDR2 (germline): DFQATT, SNEGSKA (reference sequence). The CDR3 has 12 residues. CDR3 sequence: CSARDGTRSQYF. CDR3 nucleotides: TGCAGTGCTAGAGACGGCACTCGCTCGCAGTACTTC.

The chain links TRBV4-3 to TRBJ2-1; TRBD1 matches 9 bases. Trimming took 5 bases from V and 4 from J; bases not matched to a gene: 12. Germline V lookup: CDR1 LGHNA, CDR2 YSLEER. This CDR3 region has 17 residues. The CDR3 is CASSGRRTGEYYNEQFF. The CDR3 bases are TGCGCCAGCAGCGGACGCCGGACAGGGGAATATTACAATGAGCAGTTCTTC.